Listed here are 30 T cell receptor beta chains from one sample, sequenced in a study of T cell changes during pregnancy in multiple sclerosis. Clones were read by immunoSEQ multiplex PCR, and TCRdb kept only the in-frame ones, dropping some. The data hold tens of thousands of clones, with around 92% observed a single time. The material was peripheral blood, obtained before pregnancy. The receptors were gathered from a female donor with multiple sclerosis, enrolled in a pregnancy study.

For this clone: Other DNA sequences from this sample encode an identical CDR3 as well. This chain links TRBV5-6 with TRBJ2-1; 8 nucleotides align to TRBD2. The germline V gene has CDR1 SGHDT and CDR2 YYEEEE. Unmatched junction bases numbered 4, after V lost 4 bases and J lost 7 bases. This CDR3 comprises 13 residues. The CDR3 region is CASSPGLGNEQFF. The CDR3 nucleotides read TGTGCCAGCAGCCCGGGACTAGGGAATGAGCAGTTCTTC.

The chain couples TRBV5-1 to TRBJ2-1, with 7 bases that match TRBD2. V gave up 3 bases and J gave up 6 bases; unmatched junction bases: 9. CDR1 is SGHRS and CDR2 is YFSETQ in the germline V gene. This CDR3 spans 15 amino acids. CDR3 DNA: TGCGCCAGCAGCTCCCGCGGGACTACCAGCAATGAGCAGTTCTTC. Translated: CASSSRGTTSNEQFF.

The CDR3 here is CASSDPGTQETQYF. For the CDR3, the DNA is TGTGCCAGCAGTGACCCTGGGACACAAGAGACCCAGTACTTC. This sequence joins TRBV6-4 and TRBJ2-5, with D tentatively TRBD1 (6 bases). The CDR3 runs to 14 residues. CDR1 and CDR2 from the germline V gene are MRHNA and SNTAGT. Trimming stripped 2 bases from V and 2 bases from J, with 9 bases between.

The rearrangement joins TRBV11-2 to TRBJ1-6; no clear D gene. Looked up from germline, CDR1 is SGHAT and CDR2 is FQNNGV. This CDR3 is 16 amino acids long. The germline V and J ends were trimmed by 5 bases and 10 bases, with 21 bases remaining between them. The CDR3 nucleotides are TGTGCCAGCAGCAGCGTAATCCAGCCCTTCGACTCACCCCTCCACTTT. It specifies CASSSVIQPFDSPLHF.

The chain is built from TRBV2 and TRBJ1-6; TRBD1 matches at 9 bases. Trimming took 4 bases from V and 9 from J; bases not matched to a gene: 1. The CDR3 sequence is 13 residues long. Germline-derived CDR1 and CDR2 are SNHLY and FYNNEI. The CDR3 region has the DNA TGTGCCAGCAGTGGACAGGGGGTTTCACCCCTCCACTTT. Translating it yields CASSGQGVSPLHF.

The genes are TRBV9 and TRBJ2-7; 9 nucleotides align to TRBD1. Germline V gene lookup returns CDR1 SGDLS and CDR2 YYNGEE. V dropped 2 bases and J dropped 6; count of bases not matched to a gene: 3. CDR3 length: 13 residues. CDR3 sequence reads: CASSVGQGSEQYF. In DNA form, the CDR3 reads TGTGCCAGCAGCGTTGGACAGGGGTCCGAGCAGTACTTC.

The gene calls are TRBV14 and TRBJ2-7, with 7 nucleotides matching TRBD1. Losses at the gene ends were 4 bases for V and 4 bases for J; bases not matched to a gene: 25. This CDR3 contains 20 residues. The germline gives CDR1 SGHDN, CDR2 FVKESK. The CDR3 loop reads CASSPRWDRAELHPKYEQYF. The CDR3 DNA is TGTGCCAGCAGCCCGAGATGGGACAGAGCTGAACTCCACCCGAAATACGAGCAGTACTTC. Combining the CDR3 with reference TRBV14 and TRBJ2-7 gives the whole variable domain EAGVTQFPSHSVIEKGQTVTLRCDPISGHDNLYWYRRVMGKEIKFLLHFVKESKQDESGMPNNRFLAERTGGTYSTLKVQPAELEDSGVYFCASSPRWDRAELHPKYEQYFGPGTRLTVT.

The gene calls are TRBV11-2 and TRBJ1-3; tentative D call: TRBD1 (5 bases). The CDR3 has 14 residues. Per germline, CDR1 SGHAT and CDR2 FQNNGV. The V end was cut by 8 bases, the J end by 4 bases, with 15 bases between. In DNA form, the CDR3 reads TGTGCCAGCGGGGGAGGGAGAAACGGAAACACCATATATTTT. Amino acid sequence: CASGGGRNGNTIYF.

The V gene is TRBV30, the J gene TRBJ1-6; D is unclear. V lost 4 bases and J 8 bases, leaving 12 bases between the germline ends. CDR3 size: 13 residues. Germline CDR1 is GTSNPN and CDR2 is SVGIG (reference sequence). The CDR3 bases are TGTGCCTGGACCTGGTCCCGAGATTCACCCCTCCACTTT. Amino acids: CAWTWSRDSPLHF.

V usage is TRBV7-9 and J usage is TRBJ2-7, with 16 bases aligning to TRBD2. Germline-derived CDR1 and CDR2 are SEHNR and FQNEAQ (reference sequence). Unmatched junction bases numbered 2, after V lost 4 bases and J lost 5 bases. This CDR3 has 15 amino acids. CDR3 sequence reads: CASSSGTSGGDEQYF. The CDR3, as DNA: TGTGCCAGCAGCTCCGGGACTAGCGGGGGGGACGAGCAGTACTTC.

This clone was seen a single time. The chain links TRBV6-5 to TRBJ1-1; the D gene is possibly TRBD1 (6 bases). V dropped 9 bases and J dropped 1 base, with 12 bases sitting between them. The germline V gene encodes CDR1 MNHEY and CDR2 SVGAGI. This CDR3 has 13 residues. The CDR3 nucleotides are TGTGCCAGTACCGGGGGGCGGAACACTGAAGCTTTCTTT. Translated: CASTGGRNTEAFF.

In DNA form, the CDR3 reads TGTGCCAGCTCACCACCGAATGCTCGGGCTAACTATGGCTACACCTTC. Amino acid sequence: CASSPPNARANYGYTF. The V gene is TRBV18, the J gene TRBJ1-2, with D unclear. This CDR3 comprises 16 residues. The V end lost 0 bases, the J end lost 0 bases, and 11 bases lay between the germline ends. The germline V gene encodes CDR1 KGHSH and CDR2 LQKENI.

This rearrangement joins TRBV29-1 to TRBJ1-2, with D possibly matching TRBD1 (6 bases). The germline CDR1 and CDR2 sequences are SQVTM and ANQGSEA. Trimming removed 6 bases from V and 8 bases from J, with 10 bases in between. CDR3 length: 10 residues. The CDR3 spells CSVPGQGYTF. CDR3 coding DNA: TGCAGCGTGCCCGGACAGGGCTACACCTTC. Filled out from reference TRBV29-1 and TRBJ1-2, the complete variable domain reads SAVISQKPSRDICQRGTSLTIQCQVDSQVTMMFWYRQQPGQSLTLIATANQGSEATYESGFVIDKFPISRPNLTFSTLTVSNMSPEDSSIYLCSVPGQGYTFGSGTRLTVV.

The gene calls are TRBV6-1 and TRBJ1-4; TRBD1 agrees at 7 bases. CDR3 length equals 15 residues. The V and J ends lost 3 bases and 8 bases, in that order; junction bases with no gene match: 9. Germline CDR1 MNHNS, CDR2 SASEGT. CDR3 DNA: TGTGCCAGCAGTGAGAGGACAGGTTGGGGCGAAAAACTGTTTTTT. Translating gives CASSERTGWGEKLFF.

The table lists this clone with a count of one. The J gene is TRBJ1-1, the V gene TRBV19, with unresolved D. With 8 bases removed from V and 1 base from J, the gap between germline ends came to 11 bases. The CDR3 sequence is 13 residues long. In germline, CDR1 is LNHDA, CDR2 SQIVND (reference sequence). This CDR3 is CASARWSNTEAFF. The CDR3 DNA is TGTGCCAGTGCCAGGTGGTCGAACACTGAAGCTTTCTTT.

This sequence joins TRBV30 and TRBJ1-2; D gene uncertain. The CDR3 extends over 13 amino acids. The germline CDR1 and CDR2 sequences are GTSNPN and SVGIG (reference sequence). Trimming took off 1 base at V and 0 bases at J, with 6 bases between the two ends. DNA of the CDR3: TGTGCCTGGAGTGAGAGGGCTAACTATGGCTACACCTTC. Translating gives CAWSERANYGYTF.

The chain couples TRBV7-5 to TRBJ1-2. TRBV7-5 has pseudogene status. The CDR3 has 16 amino acids. CDR3 nucleotide sequence: TGTGCCAGAAGCGCCCCGGAGCTTCCAACTAACTATGGCTACACCTTC. Translated, it gives CARSAPELPTNYGYTF.

The CDR3 coding sequence is TGTGCCAGCAGCCCAGTGGTGGTCAGGGGCCATGAGCAGTTCTTC. The encoded protein is CASSPVVVRGHEQFF. This chain connects TRBV7-8 to TRBJ2-1; D possibly corresponds to TRBD1 (6 bases). The CDR3 loop spans 15 amino acids. Between the trimmed V and J ends, which lost 5 bases and 8 bases, there was a span of 19 bases. Germline V gives CDR1 SGHVS, CDR2 FQNEAQ.

CDR3 loop: CASSQDRGGYTF. CDR3 nucleotide sequence: TGCGCCAGCAGCCAAGATAGGGGCGGCTACACCTTC. The genes are TRBV4-1 and TRBJ1-2; tentative D call: TRBD1 (5 bases). Trimming stripped 0 bases from V and 8 bases from J, with 7 bases between. The CDR3 loop spans 12 amino acids. Germline values: CDR1 MGHRA, CDR2 YSYEKL.

The chain joins TRBV13 to TRBJ1-4; D may be TRBD1 (6 bases). This CDR3 has 15 amino acids. Germline values: CDR1 PRHDT, CDR2 FYEKMQ (reference sequence). Trimming left V 5 bases short and J 8 bases short, with 18 bases between. The CDR3 loop is CASSQATGLREKLFF. The CDR3 nucleotides read TGTGCCAGCAGCCAAGCCACAGGGTTACGAGAAAAACTGTTTTTT.

The rearrangement uses TRBV9 and TRBJ1-1; D is unclear. This CDR3 region has 14 residues. Trimming pared 0 bases from V and 5 bases from J, leaving 11 bases between. Looked up from germline, CDR1 is SGDLS and CDR2 is YYNGEE. The CDR3 region has the DNA TGTGCCAGCAGCGTAGGAGGGTTGGGGACTGAAGCTTTCTTT. Translation: CASSVGGLGTEAFF.

This rearrangement joins TRBV5-1 to TRBJ2-6, with D maybe TRBD2 (5 bases). Germline CDR1 SGHRS, CDR2 YFSETQ. This CDR3 spans 16 amino acids. Trimming removed 0 bases at V and 4 bases at J, with 11 bases between. The CDR3 DNA is TGCGCCAGCAGCTTGGACGGGGTCATAGGGGCCAACGTCCTGACTTTC. Translation: CASSLDGVIGANVLTF. Drawing the rest from reference TRBV5-1 and TRBJ2-6, the complete variable domain is KAGVTQTPRYLIKTRGQQVTLSCSPISGHRSVSWYQQTPGQGLQFLFEYFSETQRNKGNFPGRFSGRQFSNSRSEMNVSTLELGDSALYLCASSLDGVIGANVLTFGAGSRLTVL.

V usage is TRBV7-2 and J usage is TRBJ2-2; D is perhaps TRBD2 (6 bases). V gave up 7 bases and J gave up 6 bases, with 24 bases separating them. The CDR3 is 17 residues long. Per the germline V gene, CDR1 is SGHTA and CDR2 is FQGNSA. The DNA of the CDR3 is TGTGCCAGCATCGGGGGACCGGGACGTCGTTTCCCCGGGGAGCTGTTTTTT. Protein product: CASIGGPGRRFPGELFF.

The rearrangement links TRBV15 to TRBJ2-7; 9 positions agree with TRBD1. With 4 bases clipped from V and 2 bases from J, the junction kept 12 bases outside the gene matches. Germline CDR1 LNHNV, CDR2 YYDKDF (reference sequence). The CDR3 covers 17 residues. The CDR3 nucleotides are TGTGCCACCAGCACCTACCCTCCGGGACAGGGAGCCTACGAGCAGTACTTC. It yields the protein CATSTYPPGQGAYEQYF.

The chain is built from TRBV30 and TRBJ1-1; D call uncertain. CDR1 and CDR2 from the germline V gene are GTSNPN and SVGIG (reference sequence). V was clipped by 2 bases and J by 5 bases, with 6 bases between them. The CDR3 length is 11 residues. The CDR3 nucleotides read TGTGCCTGGAGTCGGGAAACTGAAGCTTTCTTT. Its protein product is CAWSRETEAFF.

V is TRBV4-1 and J is TRBJ1-2; 9 nucleotides agree with TRBD1. The V gene end was trimmed by 3 bases and the J gene end by 8 bases; junction bases not matched to a gene: 7. Germline CDR1 and CDR2: MGHRA and YSYEKL. This CDR3 region has 14 residues. As DNA, the CDR3 is TGCGCCAGCAGCCAGACGACAGGGGGAGGAGGCTACACCTTC. The encoded protein is CASSQTTGGGGYTF.

The genes are TRBV15 and TRBJ2-3; TRBD2 matches at 9 bases. Germline V gives CDR1 LNHNV, CDR2 YYDKDF (reference sequence). CDR3 length: 18 amino acids. The V gene end was trimmed by 4 bases and the J gene end by 8 bases; junction bases not matched to a gene: 19. The CDR3 coding sequence is TGTGCCACCAGCAACCCGACGGTAGCGGGGGCCCCAGCCGGTACGCAGTATTTT. Translating it yields CATSNPTVAGAPAGTQYF.

The J gene is TRBJ2-7, the V gene TRBV4-1, with 8 bases fitting TRBD2. This CDR3 is 16 amino acids long. The V and J ends lost 3 bases and 3 bases, in that order; junction bases with no gene match: 10. Looked up from germline, CDR1 is MGHRA and CDR2 is YSYEKL. CDR3 nucleotides: TGCGCCAGCAGCCACACGGGGGGGGGAGCCGTCTACGAGCAGTACTTC. It encodes CASSHTGGGAVYEQYF.

V gene TRBV7-9 combines with J gene TRBJ2-3; D not resolved. Germline loops: CDR1 SEHNR, CDR2 FQNEAQ (reference sequence). The CDR3 has 15 residues. The ends were cut back, 6 bases at V and 0 bases at J, with 13 bases in the middle. In DNA, the CDR3 is TGTGCCAGCAGTGATAGAACCGATAGCACAGATACGCAGTATTTT. Translation: CASSDRTDSTDTQYF.

V is TRBV29-1 and J is TRBJ2-7; 10 bases fit TRBD1. The V gene's germline CDR1 is SQVTM and CDR2 ANQGSEA. Germline trimming cut 5 bases from V and 2 bases from J; bases unmatched to any gene: 6. This CDR3 contains 14 residues. CDR3 sequence: CSVLGQGVTYEQYF. DNA of the CDR3: TGCAGCGTTTTAGGACAGGGGGTTACCTACGAGCAGTACTTC.